This T cell receptor (beta chain) was identified in a study of identical twins. Germline assignment: CDR1 SGHAT and CDR2 FQNNGV. The CDR3 has 13 residues. V was clipped by 5 bases and J by 7 bases, with 14 bases between them. From the 5' RACE reads, TCRdb called clonotypes with MiXCR, one entry per CDR3 protein. In the table there are 200,000 to 250,000 distinct CDR3 sequences, around 6.5% of which are singletons. These data also featured in a second study, about T cells expressing NK-cell markers.

Specimen: CD8+ T cells sorted from blood. The chain has TRBV11-2 and TRBJ2-5; D may match TRBD1 or TRBD2 (5 bases each). This TCR was recovered from a woman aged 18-35 years in good health. The CDR3 DNA reads TGTGCCAGCAGCCCCCGGGGCCCAGGGACCCAGTACTTC. It codes for CASSPRGPGTQYF.